The clone carrying this T cell receptor (beta chain) has at least ten counts. Its antigen is as yet unknown. The sample belongs to a study of T cells after yellow fever vaccination. Study-level points and caveats: Contamination by abundant bulk-population clonotypes could be present in FACS-sorted repertoires. The booster response re-showed most primary clones: 96% CD4, approximately 90% CD8.

A single record per CDR3 protein comes from TCRdb applying MiXCR to the 5' RACE reads. This repertoire shows 110,000 to 150,000 distinct CDR3 sequences, 6.6% found once; its top ten account for more than 0.6%. The germline CDR1 and CDR2 sequences are ENHRY and SYGVKD. The V and J ends lost 3 bases and 4 bases respectively, with 4 bases between them. The CDR3 sequence is 12 residues long. The gene calls are TRBV10-3 and TRBJ1-5; D is undetermined. This sequence was found in a man younger than 45 who received the YFV17D yellow fever vaccine. Sequencing used CD4+ T cells sorted from PBMCs, obtained 10 days after the yellow fever booster vaccination. The CDR3 nucleotides read TGTGCCATCAGTGAAGCTAATCAGCCCCAGCATTTT. Protein product: CAISEANQPQHF.